Below are 29 T cell receptor beta chains sequenced from a single sample in a study of blood T cell repertoires in COVID-19. The protocol was immunoSEQ multiplex PCR, while the TCRdb copy is restricted to in-frame clones and leaves out a portion. The sample records 200,000 or so clones, around 80% being singletons. Sequencing was done on a sample of peripheral blood. The receptors originated from a woman aged 80 or over with COVID-19, enrolled during active disease.

This rearrangement joins TRBV2 to TRBJ1-1; 9 bases map to TRBD1. This CDR3 has 15 residues. Germline V gene data show CDR1 as SNHLY and CDR2 as FYNNEI. The junction had 11 bases not matched to a gene; V was cut back by 6 bases and J by 6 bases. CDR3 sequence: CASSEQGAPVAEAFF. CDR3 coding DNA: TGTGCCAGCAGCGAACAGGGGGCGCCGGTGGCTGAAGCTTTCTTT.

The genes are TRBV7-9 and TRBJ1-1, with D perhaps matching TRBD1 (6 bases). The CDR3 is 17 amino acids. The V gene's germline CDR1 is SEHNR and CDR2 FQNEAQ (reference sequence). Trimming cost V 0 bases and J 4 bases, with 18 bases left between them. The CDR3 reads CASSLARLGPRGTEAFF. The CDR3 coding sequence is TGTGCCAGCAGCTTAGCCCGCCTGGGCCCCAGGGGCACTGAAGCTTTCTTT.

In this sample, this clone turned up once. The rearrangement uses TRBV9 and TRBJ1-6; 8 bases map to TRBD1. Germline V lookup: CDR1 SGDLS, CDR2 YYNGEE. J lost 7 bases, V lost 4 bases, and 7 bases had no gene match. This CDR3 comprises 15 residues. CDR3 nucleotide sequence: TGTGCCAGCAGCCCCGAGACAGGGGTGAATTCACCCCTCCACTTT. Its translation is CASSPETGVNSPLHF.

This clone was seen only a few times. This chain joins TRBV5-1 and TRBJ2-7, with D possibly TRBD2 on 5 matching bases. Between the trimmed V and J ends, which lost 4 bases and 6 bases, there was a span of 20 bases. The CDR3 has 15 residues. The V gene's germline CDR1 is SGHRS and CDR2 YFSETQ. CDR3: CASSPGISSLGEQYV. The CDR3 DNA sequence: TGCGCCAGCAGCCCCGGGATCAGCAGCCTTGGCGAGCAGTACGTC.

V is TRBV7-9 and J is TRBJ1-2, with a possible D match to TRBD1 (5 bases). Germline V gives CDR1 SEHNR, CDR2 FQNEAQ (reference sequence). The length of the CDR3 is 12 residues. V shed 1 base and J shed 7 bases, with 7 bases lying between them. CDR3: CASSLEGFGYTF. CDR3 in DNA: TGTGCCAGCAGCTTAGAGGGGTTTGGCTACACCTTC.

V and J are TRBV19 and TRBJ1-2; no clear D. This CDR3 spans 15 amino acids. Per germline, CDR1 LNHDA and CDR2 SQIVND (reference sequence). V was trimmed by 3 bases and J by 2 bases, leaving 13 bases between them. DNA for the CDR3: TGTGCCAGTAGTATTTGGAACAGCCAAAACTATGGCTACACCTTC. Amino acid sequence: CASSIWNSQNYGYTF.

The CDR3 protein is CASSRGRDTEAFF. The CDR3 DNA reads as TGTGCCAGCAGTCGGGGTAGGGACACTGAAGCTTTCTTT. V is TRBV6-5 and J is TRBJ1-1; D gene unclear. Between the trimmed V and J ends, which lost 5 bases and 3 bases, there was a span of 10 bases. The CDR3 is 13 amino acids. Per the germline V gene, CDR1 is MNHEY and CDR2 is SVGAGI.

On this clone itself: The limits of the CDR3 on the DNA are not certain, so only TCRdb's listed CDR3 is given. The CDR3: CASRFGTGSPSGANVLTF. The chain is built from TRBV12-2 and TRBJ2-6; TRBD1, the D gene given by the table, was not confirmed from the DNA. TRBV12-2 is shown as a pseudogene. The CDR3 is 18 residues long, counting both termini.

In this sample, this clone turned up a few times. The genes are TRBV9 and TRBJ1-3; 7 bases agree with TRBD1. The CDR3 length is 16 residues. Germline values: CDR1 SGDLS, CDR2 YYNGEE. J lost 2 bases, V lost 0 bases, and 5 bases had no gene match. The CDR3 region has the DNA TGTGCCAGCAGCGTAGGGCATACAGGGGCTGGAAACACCATATATTTT. Translating gives CASSVGHTGAGNTIYF.

The chain carries TRBV5-1 and TRBJ1-5; 9 nucleotides agree with TRBD1. Losses at the gene ends were 4 bases for V and 7 bases for J; bases not matched to a gene: 9. Germline V lookup: CDR1 SGHRS, CDR2 YFSETQ. The CDR3 is made up of 15 amino acids. CDR3 in DNA: TGCGCCAGCAGCACTACAGGGGGCCCAGGACAGCCCCAGCATTTT. It codes for CASSTTGGPGQPQHF.

J is TRBJ2-7 and V is TRBV20-1, with TRBD2 as a possible D gene (5 bases). CDR1 DFQATT and CDR2 SNEGSKA come from the germline V gene (reference sequence). The CDR3 sequence is 11 residues long. V was shortened by 2 bases and J by 4 bases, with 6 bases between the two germline ends. The CDR3 sequence is CSARRGYEQYV. In DNA form, the CDR3 reads TGCAGTGCTAGAAGAGGGTACGAGCAGTACGTC.

This clone was seen a single time. In the same sample, other DNA sequences code for this CDR3. CDR3 residues: CASSPQGSGANVLTF. Written as DNA, the CDR3 is TGTGCCAGCAGCCCCCAGGGGTCGGGGGCCAACGTCCTGACTTTC. The rearrangement uses TRBV11-2 and TRBJ2-6; tentatively, D is TRBD1 (6 bases). V lost 5 bases and J lost 4, with 12 bases in between. Germline CDR1 is SGHAT and CDR2 is FQNNGV. This CDR3 comprises 15 residues.

This sequence joins TRBV5-1 and TRBJ1-2, with 10 bases lining up with TRBD1. Losses at the gene ends were 2 bases for V and 7 bases for J; bases not matched to a gene: 5. This CDR3 spans 14 amino acids. Germline CDR1 reads SGHRS; CDR2 reads YFSETQ. The CDR3 reads CASSFQTGGSGYTF. CDR3 nucleotide sequence: TGCGCCAGCAGCTTCCAGACAGGGGGCAGTGGCTACACCTTC.

Here the CDR3 reads CASSPWDRANSPLHF. In DNA form, the CDR3 reads TGTGCCAGCAGCCCGTGGGACAGGGCAAATTCACCCCTCCACTTT. The chain is built from TRBV5-6 and TRBJ1-6; TRBD1 matches at 9 bases. Germline V CDR1 and CDR2: SGHDT, YYEEEE. With V trimmed by 4 bases and J by 7 bases, 6 bases remained unmatched. CDR3 length: 15 residues. The variable domain in full, with the rest retrieved from reference TRBV5-6 and TRBJ1-6, is DAGVTQSPTHLIKTRGQQVTLRCSPKSGHDTVSWYQQALGQGPQFIFQYYEEEERQRGNFPDRFSGHQFPNYSSELNVNALLLGDSALYLCASSPWDRANSPLHFGNGTRLTVT.

V is TRBV11-2 and J is TRBJ2-1; 9 bases are a match to TRBD1. The CDR3 totals 13 residues. CDR1 is SGHAT and CDR2 is FQNNGV in the germline V gene. J was trimmed by 9 bases and V by 5 bases; bases with no gene match: 5. CDR3 DNA: TGTGCCAGCAGCCGAACGGACAGGGGTGAGCAGTTCTTC. This gives the protein CASSRTDRGEQFF.

This clone was counted a few times. The chain combines TRBV30 with TRBJ1-2; possible D gene TRBD1, 6 bases. The CDR3 covers 14 residues. V was clipped by 0 bases and J by 11 bases, with 19 bases between them. Germline V gene data show CDR1 as GTSNPN and CDR2 as SVGIG (reference sequence). The DNA of the CDR3 is TGTGCCTGGAGTGTGCCCGGGGGGGGGCTGTCGTACACCTTC. It is translated as CAWSVPGGGLSYTF.

V gene TRBV28 combines with J gene TRBJ1-2; 9 bases are shared with TRBD1. This CDR3 comprises 14 residues. V was pared by 6 bases and J by 4 bases, with 6 bases of the junction left unmatched. The germline gives CDR1 MDHEN, CDR2 SYDVKM. The CDR3 region is CASSRTGVLYGYTF. CDR3 in DNA: TGTGCCAGCAGCAGGACAGGGGTCCTCTATGGCTACACCTTC.

The V call is TRBV11-2, the J call TRBJ2-4; 10 bases map to TRBD1. The CDR3 loop spans 14 amino acids. The V segment lost 7 bases and the J segment 7 bases; nucleotides outside the gene matches: 7. Germline V lookup: CDR1 SGHAT, CDR2 FQNNGV. CDR3 in DNA: TGTGCCAGCACCCAACGACAGGGGGCGAACATTCAGTACTTC. Protein product: CASTQRQGANIQYF.

V gene TRBV6-5 combines with J gene TRBJ1-4; D call uncertain. Germline V gene lookup returns CDR1 MNHEY and CDR2 SVGAGI. V was shortened by 4 bases and J by 6 bases, with 12 bases between the two germline ends. This CDR3 is 14 amino acids long. DNA of the CDR3: TGTGCCAGCAGTTTCGGGTCGCCTTATGAAAAACTGTTTTTT. It encodes CASSFGSPYEKLFF.

The chain employs TRBV5-1 and TRBJ2-3; TRBD2 agrees at 10 bases. The V segment lost 2 bases and the J segment 2 bases; nucleotides outside the gene matches: 5. In germline, CDR1 is SGHRS, CDR2 YFSETQ. This CDR3 is 16 amino acids long. CDR3 nucleotide sequence: TGCGCCAGCAGCTTTAGCGGGGGGTACAACACAGATACGCAGTATTTT. Translation gives CASSFSGGYNTDTQYF.

The DNA of the CDR3 is TGTGCCAGCAGTTATGGGGGGACCGCCGTGGATGGCTACACCTTC. This translates into CASSYGGTAVDGYTF. J is TRBJ1-2 and V is TRBV6-5; TRBD1 is a possible D gene (5 bases). This CDR3 contains 15 residues. Germline V gives CDR1 MNHEY, CDR2 SVGAGI. V lost 3 bases and J 6 bases, leaving 17 bases between the germline ends.

V and J are TRBV10-2 and TRBJ2-3; 7 bases fit TRBD1. The V gene's germline CDR1 is WSHSY and CDR2 SAAADI. The CDR3 covers 15 residues. J lost 0 bases, V lost 8 bases, and 8 bases had no gene match. CDR3 DNA: TGCGCCAGCTACCCCGGGACAGCTAGCACAGATACGCAGTATTTT. Translation: CASYPGTASTDTQYF.

The V gene is TRBV28, the J gene TRBJ2-5, with TRBD2 identical over 9 bases. Germline V gene lookup returns CDR1 MDHEN and CDR2 SYDVKM. J lost 4 bases, V lost 5 bases, and 11 bases had no gene match. There are 16 residues in the CDR3. The CDR3 region is CASSPPRGAGGETQYF. CDR3 in DNA: TGTGCCAGCAGTCCACCCCGAGGAGCGGGAGGAGAGACCCAGTACTTC.

The chain is built from TRBV2 and TRBJ2-5; tentatively, D is TRBD2 (6 bases). V was cut by 6 bases and J by 5 bases, with 16 bases left in between. The CDR3 contains 14 residues. Germline V gene lookup returns CDR1 SNHLY and CDR2 FYNNEI. The CDR3 nucleotides read TGTGCCAGCAGGCCGGGACTCTATGGGGAGACCCAGTACTTC. The encoded protein is CASRPGLYGETQYF.

The chain uses TRBV7-8 and TRBJ2-7, with D perhaps matching TRBD2 (6 bases). Germline V lookup: CDR1 SGHVS, CDR2 FQNEAQ. V lost 5 bases, J lost 6 bases, and 17 bases lay in between. CDR3 length equals 14 residues. The CDR3: CASSPQGGLSEQYV. CDR3 coding DNA: TGTGCCAGCAGCCCCCAGGGAGGTCTTAGCGAGCAGTACGTC.

The chain employs TRBV5-1 and TRBJ2-3, with TRBD2 as a possible D gene (6 bases). V lost 4 bases and J lost 3, with 12 bases in between. The CDR3 contains 14 residues. Per the germline V gene, CDR1 is SGHRS and CDR2 is YFSETQ. DNA of the CDR3: TGCGCCAGCAGCGCGGGGCCTGGAACAGATACGCAGTATTTT. Its translation is CASSAGPGTDTQYF.

The V gene is TRBV7-3, the J gene TRBJ2-1; 10 nucleotides align to TRBD1. V gave up 5 bases and J gave up 1 base; unmatched junction bases: 5. There are 16 residues in the CDR3. CDR1 and CDR2 (germline): SGHTA, FQGTGA. The CDR3 region has the DNA TGTGCCAGCAGCACCCAGGGACAGGGGTCCTACAATGAGCAGTTCTTC. Protein product: CASSTQGQGSYNEQFF.

In its sample, this clone was seen a few times. The chain employs TRBV9 and TRBJ1-3; TRBD1 is a possible D gene (5 bases). CDR3 length equals 14 residues. V dropped 4 bases and J dropped 0 bases, with 8 bases sitting between them. The germline V gene encodes CDR1 SGDLS and CDR2 YYNGEE. CDR3 amino acids: CASSRGNSGNTIYF. As DNA, the CDR3 is TGTGCCAGCAGCCGGGGGAACTCTGGAAACACCATATATTTT.

This clone has only one observation. The chain has TRBV7-2 and TRBJ2-2, with a possible D match to TRBD1 (5 bases). Trimming took 0 bases from V and 3 from J, leaving 14 bases between them. Germline V gene data show CDR1 as SGHTA and CDR2 as FQGNSA. This CDR3 has 17 amino acids. CDR3 protein: CASSLASLGLDTGELFF. The CDR3 DNA sequence: TGTGCCAGCAGCTTAGCCTCCCTGGGGCTGGACACCGGGGAGCTGTTTTTT.